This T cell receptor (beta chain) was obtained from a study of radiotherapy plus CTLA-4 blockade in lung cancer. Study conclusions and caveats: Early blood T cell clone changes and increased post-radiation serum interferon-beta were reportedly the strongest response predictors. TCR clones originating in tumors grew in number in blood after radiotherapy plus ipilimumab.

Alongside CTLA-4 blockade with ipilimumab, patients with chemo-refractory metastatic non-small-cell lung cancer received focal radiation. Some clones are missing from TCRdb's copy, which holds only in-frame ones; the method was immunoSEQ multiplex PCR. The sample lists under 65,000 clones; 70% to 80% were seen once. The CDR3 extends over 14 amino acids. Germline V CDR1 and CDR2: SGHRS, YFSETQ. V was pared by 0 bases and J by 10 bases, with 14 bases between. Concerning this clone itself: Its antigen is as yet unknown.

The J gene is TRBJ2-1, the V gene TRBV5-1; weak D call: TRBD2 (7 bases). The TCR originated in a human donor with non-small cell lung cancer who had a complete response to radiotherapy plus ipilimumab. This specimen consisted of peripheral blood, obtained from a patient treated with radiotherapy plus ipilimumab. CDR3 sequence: CASSLEAGAREQFF. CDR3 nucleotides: TGCGCCAGCAGCTTGGAGGCGGGGGCACGCGAGCAGTTCTTC.